The next 30 T cell receptor beta chains were all read from a single sample in a study of T cell changes during pregnancy in multiple sclerosis (dated by TCRdb to between 2017 and 2020). Receptors were amplified or captured by the immunoSEQ multiplex PCR assay. Here the immuneACCESS table is served through TCRdb, limited to in-frame sequences with V and J called. Missing clones are a known gap in these copies; in checked studies unresolved V genes cover under half, and the rest lacks a known reason. This sample lists about 30,000 clones; around 89% were detected once. The top ten clonotypes cover approximately 3.8% of the sample. The material was CD4+ T cells from peripheral blood mononuclear cells, obtained in the first trimester of pregnancy. The receptors originated from a female donor in good health, enrolled as a control in a pregnancy study.

The chain links TRBV18 to TRBJ2-7, with D possibly being TRBD2 (6 bases). V was shortened by 3 bases and J by 2 bases, with 17 bases between the two germline ends. The CDR3 loop spans 16 amino acids. From germline, CDR1 is KGHSH and CDR2 LQKENI. CDR3 coding DNA: TGTGCCAGCTCACCGGACGGGACTCGCGCACCCTACGAGCAGTACTTC. It codes for CASSPDGTRAPYEQYF.

This clone was observed a handful of times. The chain employs TRBV4-2 and TRBJ2-1; TRBD2 is a possible D gene (6 bases). Germline V gene sequence: CDR1 LGHNA, CDR2 YNFKEQ. The CDR3 extends over 15 amino acids. V lost 1 base, J lost 5 bases, and 12 bases lay in between. The CDR3 DNA is TGTGCCAGCAGCCAAGGGGACGGGAGCAACAATGAGCAGTTCTTC. This encodes CASSQGDGSNNEQFF.

The chain links TRBV15 to TRBJ1-1; no reliable D call. The V gene's germline CDR1 is LNHNV and CDR2 YYDKDF (reference sequence). The germline V and J ends were trimmed by 8 bases and 1 base, with 14 bases remaining between them. The CDR3 covers 14 residues. The CDR3 sequence is CATGGKGENTEAFF. The CDR3 nucleotides are TGTGCCACCGGCGGGAAAGGAGAGAACACTGAAGCTTTCTTT.

This chain links TRBV28 with TRBJ2-2, with 8 bases aligning to TRBD1. The CDR3 loop spans 17 amino acids. The J segment lost 1 base and the V segment lost 9 bases, leaving 13 bases of the junction unmatched. Germline-derived CDR1 and CDR2 are MDHEN and SYDVKM. The DNA of the CDR3 is TGTGCCAGTCTACTCGCCCAGGGGACAGGGAACACCGGGGAGCTGTTTTTT. Amino acid sequence: CASLLAQGTGNTGELFF.

The chain has TRBV28 and TRBJ2-1; tentatively, D is TRBD1 (5 bases). Germline CDR1 is MDHEN and CDR2 is SYDVKM. Trimming left V 6 bases short and J 0 bases short, with 15 bases between. CDR3 size: 16 residues. The CDR3 protein is CASRTDTESSYNEQFF. In nucleotides, the CDR3 is TGTGCCAGCAGGACGGACACGGAGAGCTCCTACAATGAGCAGTTCTTC.

The chain has TRBV9 and TRBJ2-2; 14 bases map to TRBD2. The trim removed 1 base at V and 3 bases at J, leaving 2 bases unmatched. Germline assignment: CDR1 SGDLS and CDR2 YYNGEE. This CDR3 comprises 17 residues. CDR3 protein: CASSVPGLAGDTGELFF. The DNA for the CDR3 is TGTGCCAGCAGCGTACCGGGACTAGCGGGAGACACCGGGGAGCTGTTTTTT.

V is TRBV28 and J is TRBJ2-7, with 12 bases identical to TRBD2. CDR1 and CDR2 from the germline V gene are MDHEN and SYDVKM. With V trimmed by 8 bases and J by 6 bases, 8 bases remained unmatched. This CDR3 region has 14 residues. The CDR3 DNA follows: TGTGCCAGCTCGCTAGCGGGGGGGCCGGTCGAGCAGTACTTC. Its translation: CASSLAGGPVEQYF.

The V call is TRBV13, the J call TRBJ2-7; TRBD1 matches 7 bases. V shed 5 bases, J shed 3 bases, and the junction held 16 bases outside the gene matches. The CDR3 length is 17 residues. CDR1 is PRHDT and CDR2 is FYEKMQ in the germline V gene (reference sequence). Here the CDR3 DNA reads TGTGCCAGCAGCCGCTACCTCCGGGACAGTCGATTCTACGAGCAGTACTTC. It specifies CASSRYLRDSRFYEQYF.

The rearrangement joins TRBV5-4 to TRBJ1-2, with 9 bases identical to TRBD1. The CDR3 totals 16 residues. The J segment lost 14 bases and the V segment lost 4 bases, leaving 21 bases of the junction unmatched. Germline lookup yields CDR1 SGHNT and CDR2 YYREEE (reference sequence). CDR3 coding DNA: TGTGCCAGCAGCGGGGGGGGACAGGGACGTAGTGGATCTGAAACCTTC. It specifies CASSGGGQGRSGSETF.

The CDR3: CASSESTRTEAFF. Written as DNA, the CDR3 is TGCGCCAGCAGTGAGTCGACTCGCACTGAAGCTTTCTTT. The chain joins TRBV10-1 to TRBJ1-1; no clear D gene. In germline, CDR1 is WNHNN, CDR2 SYGVQD (reference sequence). CDR3 size: 13 residues. V was clipped by 0 bases and J by 4 bases, with 6 bases between them.

The chain is built from TRBV5-1 and TRBJ2-5, with 7 bases lining up with TRBD2. The V gene's germline CDR1 is SGHRS and CDR2 YFSETQ. The J segment lost 2 bases and the V segment lost 4 bases, leaving 11 bases of the junction unmatched. The CDR3 is 16 residues long. The CDR3 loop is CASSRGERVGQETQYF. The CDR3 nucleotides read TGCGCCAGCAGCCGGGGGGAAAGAGTCGGACAAGAGACCCAGTACTTC.

The genes are TRBV27 and TRBJ2-3, with D tentatively TRBD1 (6 bases). CDR3 size: 16 residues. Germline lookup yields CDR1 MNHEY and CDR2 SMNVEV (reference sequence). V lost 6 bases, J lost 3 bases, and 19 bases lay in between. The CDR3 loop reads CASRSWPTGSTDTQYF. Written as DNA, the CDR3 is TGTGCCAGCAGGTCCTGGCCCACAGGGTCTACAGATACGCAGTATTTT.

DNA of the CDR3: TGTGCCAGCAGATCGACAGGGAACACCGGGGAGCTGTTTTTT. The encoded protein is CASRSTGNTGELFF. This rearrangement joins TRBV7-6 to TRBJ2-2, with D possibly matching TRBD1 (6 bases). Trimming took off 6 bases at V and 1 base at J, with 9 bases between the two ends. The germline gives CDR1 SGHVS, CDR2 FNYEAQ. The CDR3 is 14 residues long.

V and J are TRBV6-5 and TRBJ2-1, with TRBD2 identical over 8 bases. CDR3 size: 14 residues. Germline values: CDR1 MNHEY, CDR2 SVGAGI. J was trimmed by 8 bases and V by 7 bases; bases with no gene match: 10. The CDR3 region is CASIAGPLMDEQFF. In DNA, the CDR3 is TGTGCCAGCATAGCGGGACCCTTAATGGATGAGCAGTTCTTC.

V gene TRBV12-5 combines with J gene TRBJ1-2, with 8 nucleotides matching TRBD1. J gave up 7 bases and V 5 bases, and 3 bases lay outside the gene matches. This CDR3 spans 12 amino acids. Germline lookup yields CDR1 LGHNT and CDR2 FRNRAP. This CDR3 is CASGGTGGGYTF. DNA of the CDR3: TGTGCTAGTGGTGGGACAGGAGGTGGCTACACCTTC.

This sequence joins TRBV29-1 and TRBJ2-2, with TRBD2 matching 10 bases. Germline-derived CDR1 and CDR2 are SQVTM and ANQGSEA. Trimming took 7 bases from V and 4 from J; bases not matched to a gene: 18. The CDR3 is 18 residues long. The CDR3 is CSARARELAGEGTGELFF. In DNA, the CDR3 is TGCAGCGCAAGAGCTAGGGAGCTAGCGGGGGAGGGCACCGGGGAGCTGTTTTTT.

The chain carries TRBV28 and TRBJ2-5, with TRBD1 matching 7 bases. The CDR3 is made up of 15 amino acids. V was pared by 7 bases and J by 5 bases, with 13 bases of the junction left unmatched. Looked up from germline, CDR1 is MDHEN and CDR2 is SYDVKM. The CDR3 DNA follows: TGTGCCAGCACCCCACCTGAGGGGGCCGGGGAGACCCAGTACTTC. Its protein product is CASTPPEGAGETQYF.

V is TRBV7-5 and J is TRBJ2-3; TRBD1, the D gene given by the table, was not confirmed from the DNA. TRBV7-5 is marked as a pseudogene. The CDR3 has 11 amino acids. Written as DNA, the CDR3 is TGCTCGGACAGGGGGACAGATACGCAGTATTTT. This sequence encodes CSDRGTDTQYF.

V gene TRBV7-9 combines with J gene TRBJ1-1; TRBD1 is a possible D gene (5 bases). Trimming removed 6 bases from V and 0 bases from J, with 14 bases in between. Germline CDR1 and CDR2: SEHNR and FQNEAQ (reference sequence). The CDR3 runs to 15 residues. DNA for the CDR3: TGTGCCAGCAGACCCTCCGACAGACTGAACACTGAAGCTTTCTTT. Translated, it gives CASRPSDRLNTEAFF. Looking up the rest from reference TRBV7-9 and TRBJ1-1 gives the full variable domain: DTGVSQNPRHKITKRGQNVTFRCDPISEHNRLYWYRQTLGQGPEFLTYFQNEAQLEKSRLLSDRFSAERPKGSFSTLEIQRTEQGDSAMYLCASRPSDRLNTEAFFGQGTRLTVV.

This chain joins TRBV29-1 and TRBJ1-2, with D tentatively TRBD1 (5 bases). V was shortened by 5 bases and J by 3 bases, with 7 bases between the two germline ends. CDR1 SQVTM and CDR2 ANQGSEA come from the germline V gene. The CDR3 length is 11 residues. In DNA, the CDR3 is TGCAGCGTTTCCAGGGACTATGGCTACACCTTC. It is translated as CSVSRDYGYTF.

The chain couples TRBV6-1 to TRBJ1-4; possibly TRBD1 for D (5 bases). The V end was cut by 6 bases, the J end by 5 bases, with 13 bases between. The CDR3 consists of 14 residues. Germline V gives CDR1 MNHNS, CDR2 SASEGT. In nucleotides, the CDR3 is TGTGCCAGCAGCAGGACAAACTACAATGAAAAACTGTTTTTT. This encodes CASSRTNYNEKLFF.

This chain connects TRBV27 to TRBJ2-6; D gene unclear. Germline values: CDR1 MNHEY, CDR2 SMNVEV (reference sequence). The germline V and J ends were trimmed by 8 bases and 0 bases, with 20 bases remaining between them. The CDR3 is made up of 18 amino acids. The CDR3 reads CASRFRVGVSSGANVLTF. CDR3 nucleotide sequence: TGTGCCAGCCGCTTCCGGGTCGGTGTCTCCTCTGGGGCCAACGTCCTGACTTTC. Filled out from reference TRBV27 and TRBJ2-6, the complete variable domain reads EAQVTQNPRYLITVTGKKLTVTCSQNMNHEYMSWYRQDPGLGLRQIYYSMNVEVTDKGDVPEGYKVSRKEKRNFPLILESPSPNQTSLYFCASRFRVGVSSGANVLTFGAGSRLTVL.

The genes are TRBV28 and TRBJ1-6; 9 bases fit TRBD1. The J segment lost 9 bases and the V segment lost 2 bases, leaving 8 bases of the junction unmatched. This CDR3 contains 16 residues. Germline loops: CDR1 MDHEN, CDR2 SYDVKM. In nucleotides, the CDR3 is TGTGCCAGCAGTTTAGGCTGGGGACAGGGCGTTTCACCCCTCCACTTT. It specifies CASSLGWGQGVSPLHF.

This rearrangement joins TRBV13 to TRBJ2-4; the match to TRBD1 covers 11 bases. Germline V gene sequence: CDR1 PRHDT, CDR2 FYEKMQ (reference sequence). The CDR3 covers 15 residues. V trimming: 6 bases; J trimming: 7 bases; junction bases outside the gene matches: 8. For the CDR3, the DNA is TGTGCCAGCAGACCAGCCGGGACAGGGGGTAACATTCAGTACTTC. Translation gives CASRPAGTGGNIQYF.

J is TRBJ1-2 and V is TRBV7-2; 8 positions agree with TRBD1. CDR1 and CDR2 from the germline V gene are SGHTA and FQGNSA. The trim removed 7 bases at V and 6 bases at J, leaving 13 bases unmatched. This CDR3 region has 15 residues. CDR3 sequence reads: CASIQSRDRGHGYTF. In nucleotides, the CDR3 is TGTGCCAGCATCCAATCGCGAGACAGGGGACATGGCTACACCTTC.

The chain links TRBV5-6 to TRBJ2-5, with TRBD2 matching over 9 bases. The germline V gene has CDR1 SGHDT and CDR2 YYEEEE. V was pared by 3 bases and J by 11 bases, with 17 bases of the junction left unmatched. This CDR3 region has 16 residues. The CDR3, as DNA: TGTGCCAGCAGCTGGGGAAAGGCTAGCGGGACCTTGGGGCAGTACTTC. This encodes CASSWGKASGTLGQYF.

This chain uses TRBV14 with TRBJ2-3; 7 positions match TRBD2. This CDR3 contains 16 residues. The V gene's germline CDR1 is SGHDN and CDR2 FVKESK. Trimming removed 1 base from V and 4 bases from J; junction bases left unmatched: 8. CDR3 in amino acids: CASSQGTEGRADTQYF. The CDR3 nucleotides are TGTGCCAGCAGCCAAGGGACGGAGGGGAGGGCAGATACGCAGTATTTT.

The chain couples TRBV7-2 to TRBJ1-5, with TRBD1 matching over 8 bases. Trimming cost V 3 bases and J 9 bases; bases outside gene matches: 10. Germline V lookup: CDR1 SGHTA, CDR2 FQGNSA. The CDR3 length is 15 residues. Written as DNA, the CDR3 is TGTGCCAGCAGCTTTATCGGACAGGGCGGGGGGCCCCAGCATTTT. Its protein product is CASSFIGQGGGPQHF. The full variable domain, with the rest looked up from reference TRBV7-2 and TRBJ1-5, is GAGVSQSPSNKVTEKGKDVELRCDPISGHTALYWYRQSLGQGLEFLIYFQGNSAPDKSGLPSDRFSAERTGGSVSTLTIQRTQQEDSAVYLCASSFIGQGGGPQHFGDGTRLSIL.

The V and J genes are TRBV4-3 and TRBJ2-5, with 8 positions matching TRBD1. The J call is uncertain, as TRBJ2-7 better fits the DNA end. The germline V gene has CDR1 LGHNA and CDR2 YSLEER. CDR3 length equals 15 residues. The CDR3 bases are TGCGCCAGCAGCCAGAGGACAGGGAGGTACTACGAGCAGTACTTC. Protein: CASSQRTGRYYEQYF.

The rearrangement links TRBV28 to TRBJ2-7; 10 bases are a match to TRBD1. Trimming cost V 5 bases and J 7 bases; bases outside gene matches: 11. Germline loops: CDR1 MDHEN, CDR2 SYDVKM. The CDR3 has 15 residues. CDR3 residues: CASSPTDRGRREQYF. In DNA, the CDR3 is TGTGCCAGCAGTCCAACCGACAGGGGGCGCAGGGAGCAGTACTTC.